This TCR beta chain was recorded in a study of cytomegalovirus exposure and HLA in healthy donors (dated 2017 in TCRdb). Regarding the complete study: An earlier analysis of roughly 610 of the donors reported roughly 300 Gb of sequence data and about 120 million unique TCR beta sequences obtained from approximately 180 million T cells. All discovery cohort repertoires had been generated on a single sequencing platform. Using immunosequencing, the study profiled T cell repertoires from about 650 subjects and related those repertoires to cytomegalovirus serostatus. In the later analysis, no new phenotypic data were used to find candidate immune exposures; instead, reliance was placed on TCR beta sequences and their occurrence across donors. The study was designed to test whether signatures of past pathogen exposure could be identified by cataloging public T cell receptors. A handful of DR-DQ haplotypes were handled as single units for association and clustering because linkage in the cohort was strong. HLA typing covered class I and class II loci at four-digit resolution. A later genetic analysis used genome-wide SNP genotypes for about 60% of the roughly 700 donors, treating that subset as a discovery cohort. Besides the first cohort of roughly 700 subjects, a separate validation cohort made up of roughly 120 different subjects was used. Alongside the repertoire data, information on donor age, sex, ethnicity and CMV serostatus was compiled. Typing coverage differed by locus: A, B, C, DRB1 and DQB1 were typed in roughly 620-630 donors, DQA1 in about 510, DPA1 in 600 to 610, and DPB1 in around 440. About 320 gigabases of sequencing data and tens of millions of unique TCR sequences were included in an early release covering several hundred HLA-typed donors. To predict cytomegalovirus infection status, the study combined high-throughput TCR immunosequencing, statistical association of individual TCRs with disease status, and machine learning. An earlier analysis of some 500 of the donors applied high-throughput TCR beta sequencing to assess whether each TCR beta V gene segment acted as functional or pseudogenic. Among 350 to 400 genotyped donors of the cohort, an average of around 240,000 unique TCR beta nucleotide sequences were sequenced per donor, 15% to 20% of them non-productive. Of the 300 to 450 genotyped donors, approximately 80% fell in the genetic ancestry cluster associated with self-reported Caucasian donors. A later analysis re-analyzed previously published TCR beta repertoires from approximately 700 donors and added high-resolution HLA genotyping to study TCR occurrence patterns.

The sample holds one count of this clone. The clone's antigen remains unknown. No base qualities exist here, and no much larger clone lies one base off it. The germline V gene (reference sequence) supplies CDR1 MNHEY and CDR2 SMNVEV. V is trimmed back by 0 bases and J by 6 bases, and the junction contains 4 bases that no gene match accounts for. The CDR3 numbers 15 residues from cysteine through phenylalanine. Just CDR3 DNA is preserved here, 45 bases in frame from base 1. Libraries were constructed by the immunoSEQ multiplex PCR assay. The multiplex PCR relied on a mix of 60 forward primers for TCR Vbeta segments and 13 reverse primers for TCR Jbeta segments. A multiplex PCR assay on genomic DNA amplified the CDR3 region of rearranged TCR beta genes. The amplified TCR beta libraries were sequenced on the Illumina HiSeq System as 87-base-pair reads. The paper's processing steps were these. A later analysis counted about 80 million unique TCR beta chains across the 666 repertoires, and 10 million to 12 million of these chains were shared by at least two donors. Raw reads were error-corrected and collapsed into unique sequences by a nearest-neighbor algorithm in which closely related sequences were merged to remove PCR and sequencing errors. V, D and J gene segments were assigned by aligning CDR3 sequences to IMGT reference sequences. Each retained sequence needed at least a six-nucleotide match to both a V gene segment and a J gene segment. Rearrangements were classified as productive when the CDR3 lacked stop codons and remained in frame with V and J, and all other rearrangements were classified as non-productive. CDR3 was defined by IMGT convention, running from the second conserved V-encoded cysteine to the conserved J-encoded phenylalanine. The earlier analysis of roughly 590 of the donors excluded any sequence lacking an unambiguous match to a single V gene segment. An earlier analysis of under 750 of the donors called V segments functional above 56.7% productive rearrangements and segregating when the between-donor standard deviation exceeded 5%. A statistical classification framework was built for diagnosing cytomegalovirus status from the catalog of TCR beta chain sequences. V and J gene assignment, in a later analysis, came from comparing TCR nucleotide sequences with IMGT/GENE-DB human TR gene sequences. Using the TCRdist pipeline, a later analysis assigned CDR3 sequences along with most-parsimonious VDJ recombination scenarios. In a later analysis, each TCR beta chain was defined by its CDR3 amino acid sequence together with its V-gene family, and reads lacking a unique V-gene family were excluded. As a way to deal with suspected cross-contamination and a sequencing artifact, a later analysis dropped 500 to 700 nucleotide sequences that were highly shared and had low generation probability. For each public chain, a later analysis derived a clonal expansion index from normalized ranks of inferred template counts within each repertoire. In a later analysis, generation probabilities were computed using a VDJ recombination model fitted to out-of-frame rearrangements, and the results were checked against IGoR. A later analysis scored TCR-TCR, TCR-HLA and TCR-CMV co-occurrence with hypergeometric tests, applying a repertoire-size bias correction to TCR pairs. False discovery rates were estimated in a later analysis by permuting HLA or CMV assignments 20 times. A later analysis grouped co-occurring TCRs with DBSCAN, adding TCRdist sequence similarity when clustering within HLA-allele-positive subsets. For co-occurrence clustering, repertoires with fewer than 30,000 or more than 120,000 public chains were excluded, along with about five repertoires with anomalous nucleotide sharing. TCRdb limited this immuneACCESS table to in-frame rearrangements with V and J called. A share of clones is missing; checked studies link under half to unresolved V genes, and the rest is unexplained. V, J and clone size reflect that table, while D and trimming were determined from the DNA. For this sample there are about 100,000 clones; 60% to 85% appear just once. Together, the top ten hold approximately 7.4% of the sample.

The cohort consisted of more than 650 healthy bone marrow donors. At the time of sampling, every cohort member was nominally healthy, though immune exposures that went unrecorded were likely present. The donor tested CMV seropositive, placing the donor among the approximately 290 seropositive members of the cohort. A peripheral blood sample was provided by each donor, and peripheral blood mononuclear cells were used for TCR beta sequencing. Genomic DNA extraction from the blood cell samples was performed with the Qiagen DNeasy Blood Extraction Kit. Broad study findings and their caveats: Compared with the roughly 670-donor mean, donors in an Asian-associated ancestry cluster had fewer N-insertions in productive TCRs, according to a later genetic analysis. Because counts were too low, roughly 17 rarely observed V segments, including chromosome 9 orphons, were left out of the earlier analysis of some 600 of the donors. According to a later analysis, TCR association rates differed among HLA loci, with DRB1 alleles showing the most associated TCRs and HLA-C alleles showing the fewest. Immune exposure information for the cohort was limited to CMV serostatus. Only TCR beta chains were sequenced in this cohort, and the absence of alpha or paired-chain data limited detectable features. Across donors, most TCR sequences were observed very rarely, whereas some public TCRs were present in many individuals. In a later analysis, most CMV-associated TCR beta chains were found to appear HLA-restricted, with HLA associations seemingly driven largely by CMV exposure. A group of highly shared sequence variants was considered likely to be a technical artifact of the sequencing pipeline. A further reported finding was that TCR beta sequences accurately predicted the HLA-A and HLA-B alleles for most subjects in the first cohort. In an earlier analysis of approximately 600 of the donors, most TCR beta V segments were observed in productive rearrangements about 87% or about 30% of the time, broadly matching IMGT annotations. When HLA alleles, especially DR and DQ, strongly co-occurred, attributing TCR associations to individual alleles was difficult. The classifier was reported to diagnose cytomegalovirus status with high specificity and sensitivity in both the original and validation cohorts. HLA typing was unavailable for some donors at each locus, so association tests used only the typed subset. Linkage disequilibrium might explain the correlated functional status among segregating V segments, but an unknown experimental factor could not be excluded. The presence/absence analyses assumed that sequencing depth was roughly uniform across donors, and that assumption may not be true. V-gene and J-gene trimming of TCR beta chains was associated with a missense DCLRE1C variant in a later genetic analysis, and the association was replicated in an independent cohort. Compared with equally common non-associated chains, HLA-associated TCR beta chains in a later analysis were more clonally expanded and had lower generation probabilities. In vitro tests confirmed that a few of the cytomegalovirus-associated TCR beta chains recognize cytomegalovirus antigens. At a false discovery rate of 0.05, a later analysis linked some 18,000 TCR beta sequences to specific HLA alleles. The authors suggested that the approach could potentially be generalized to other disease states and immunological phenotypes. In the study, around 150 TCR beta chains were listed as associated with cytomegalovirus. Because the 87-base-pair reads could not distinguish some IMGT-functional V segments, including TRBV6-2 and TRBV6-3, those segments were excluded. According to a later analysis, parvovirus B19, influenza, CMV and Epstein-Barr virus appeared linked to several top co-occurrence clusters.

The sequence links TRBV27 to TRBJ1-4, and 7 junctional nucleotides match TRBD1. The sequence came from a man between 45 and 60 years old in good health and CMV-seropositive. The sequenced sample was PBMCs. The DNA sequence is given as TGTGCCAGCAGTTTATCGGGGACAGATTATGAAAAACTGTTTTTT. Its translation reads: CASSLSGTDYEKLFF.